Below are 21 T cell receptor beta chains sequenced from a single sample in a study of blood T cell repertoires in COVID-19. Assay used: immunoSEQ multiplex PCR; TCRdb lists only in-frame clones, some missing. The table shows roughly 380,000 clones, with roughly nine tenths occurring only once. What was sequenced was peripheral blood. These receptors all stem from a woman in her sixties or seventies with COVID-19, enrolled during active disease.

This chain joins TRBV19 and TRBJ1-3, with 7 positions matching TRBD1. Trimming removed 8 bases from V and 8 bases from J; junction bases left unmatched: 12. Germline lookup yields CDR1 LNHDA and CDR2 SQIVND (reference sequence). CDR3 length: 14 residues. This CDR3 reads CASRDSGASDTIYF. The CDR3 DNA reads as TGTGCCAGTCGGGACAGTGGGGCCTCGGACACCATATATTTT.

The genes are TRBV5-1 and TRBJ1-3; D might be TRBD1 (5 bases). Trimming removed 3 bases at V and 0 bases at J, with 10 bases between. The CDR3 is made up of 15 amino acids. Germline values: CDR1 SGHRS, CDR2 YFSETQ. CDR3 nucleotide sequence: TGCGCCAGCAGCTCTAACAGGAACTCTGGAAACACCATATATTTT. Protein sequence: CASSSNRNSGNTIYF.

The CDR3 DNA sequence: TGCAGTGCTGTCTCCGGAAACACCATATATTTT. Translation gives CSAVSGNTIYF. V gene TRBV20-1 combines with J gene TRBJ1-3; D gene uncertain. The germline CDR1 and CDR2 sequences are DFQATT and SNEGSKA (reference sequence). CDR3 length: 11 residues. V dropped 5 bases and J dropped 4 bases, with 6 bases sitting between them.

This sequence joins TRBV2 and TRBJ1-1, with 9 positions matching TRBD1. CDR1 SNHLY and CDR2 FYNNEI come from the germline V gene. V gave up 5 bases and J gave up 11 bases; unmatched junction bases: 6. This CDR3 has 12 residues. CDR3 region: CASSPGTGFAFF. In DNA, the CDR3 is TGTGCCAGCAGTCCTGGGACAGGGTTCGCTTTCTTT.

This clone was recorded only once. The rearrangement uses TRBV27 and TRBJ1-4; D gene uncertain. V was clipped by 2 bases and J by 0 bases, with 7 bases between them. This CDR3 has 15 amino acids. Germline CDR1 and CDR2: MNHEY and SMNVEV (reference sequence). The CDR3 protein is CASSLRVATNEKLFF. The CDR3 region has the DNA TGTGCCAGCAGTTTACGGGTGGCAACTAATGAAAAACTGTTTTTT.

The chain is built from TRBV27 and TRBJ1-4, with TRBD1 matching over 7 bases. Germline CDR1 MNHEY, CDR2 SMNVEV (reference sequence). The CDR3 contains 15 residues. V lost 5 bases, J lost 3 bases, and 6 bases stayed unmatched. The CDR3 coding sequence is TGTGCCAGCAGTCCCGGACAGGTATCTAATGAAAAACTGTTTTTT. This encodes CASSPGQVSNEKLFF.

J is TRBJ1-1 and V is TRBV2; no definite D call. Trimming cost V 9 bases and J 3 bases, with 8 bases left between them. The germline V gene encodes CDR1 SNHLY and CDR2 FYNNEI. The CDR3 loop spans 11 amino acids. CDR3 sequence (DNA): TGTGCCAGTGTAATTCACACTGAAGCTTTCTTT. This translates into CASVIHTEAFF. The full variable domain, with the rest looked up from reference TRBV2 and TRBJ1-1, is EPEVTQTPSHQVTQMGQEVILRCVPISNHLYFYWYRQILGQKVEFLVSFYNNEISEKSEIFDDQFSVERPDGSNFTLKIRSTKLEDSAMYFCASVIHTEAFFGQGTRLTVV.

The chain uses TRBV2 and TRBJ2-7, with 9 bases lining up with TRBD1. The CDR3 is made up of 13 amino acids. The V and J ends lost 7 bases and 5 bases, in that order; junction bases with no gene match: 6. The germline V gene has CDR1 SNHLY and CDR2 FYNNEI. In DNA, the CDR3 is TGTGCCAGCACCCCCCGGGACAGGGACGAGCAGTACTTC. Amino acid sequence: CASTPRDRDEQYF.

This CDR3 reads CASSAGQGTGVGNTIYF. For the CDR3, the DNA is TGTGCCAGCAGTGCCGGACAGGGGACGGGAGTAGGAAACACCATATATTTT. The rearrangement links TRBV6-1 to TRBJ1-3; 9 nucleotides agree with TRBD1. V trimming: 4 bases; J trimming: 4 bases; junction bases outside the gene matches: 11. Germline loops: CDR1 MNHNS, CDR2 SASEGT. This CDR3 region has 17 residues.

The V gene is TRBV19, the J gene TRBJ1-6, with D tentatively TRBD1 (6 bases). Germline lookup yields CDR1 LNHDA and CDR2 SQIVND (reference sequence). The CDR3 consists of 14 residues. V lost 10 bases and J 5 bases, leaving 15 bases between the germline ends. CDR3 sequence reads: CATKFGQNNSPLHF. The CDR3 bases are TGTGCCACCAAATTCGGACAGAATAATTCACCCCTCCACTTT.

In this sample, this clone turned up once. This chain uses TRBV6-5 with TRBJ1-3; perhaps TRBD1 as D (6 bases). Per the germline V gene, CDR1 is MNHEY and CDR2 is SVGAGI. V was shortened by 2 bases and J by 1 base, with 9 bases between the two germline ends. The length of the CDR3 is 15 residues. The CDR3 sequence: CASSYLGQSGNTIYF. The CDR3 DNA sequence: TGTGCCAGCAGTTACCTTGGACAGTCTGGAAACACCATATATTTT.

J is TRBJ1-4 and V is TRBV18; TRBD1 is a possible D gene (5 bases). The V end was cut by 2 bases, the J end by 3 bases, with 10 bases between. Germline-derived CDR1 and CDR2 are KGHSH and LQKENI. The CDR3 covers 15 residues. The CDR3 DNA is TGTGCCAGCTCACCATTACGGGGGGCTAATGAAAAACTGTTTTTT. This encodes CASSPLRGANEKLFF.

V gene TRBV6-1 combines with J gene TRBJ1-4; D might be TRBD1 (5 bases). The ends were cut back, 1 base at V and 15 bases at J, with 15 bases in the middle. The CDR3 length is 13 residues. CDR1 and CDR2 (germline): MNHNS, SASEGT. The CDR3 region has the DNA TGTGCCAGCAGTGAAGAAGGGACTCGAGTCATGTTTTTT. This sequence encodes CASSEEGTRVMFF.

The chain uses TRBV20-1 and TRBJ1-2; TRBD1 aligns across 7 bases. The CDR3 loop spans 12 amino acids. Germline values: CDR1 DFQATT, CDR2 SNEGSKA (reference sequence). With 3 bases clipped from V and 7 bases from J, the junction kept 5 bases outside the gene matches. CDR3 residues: CSASHRGIGYTF. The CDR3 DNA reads TGCAGTGCTAGTCACAGGGGAATTGGCTACACCTTC.

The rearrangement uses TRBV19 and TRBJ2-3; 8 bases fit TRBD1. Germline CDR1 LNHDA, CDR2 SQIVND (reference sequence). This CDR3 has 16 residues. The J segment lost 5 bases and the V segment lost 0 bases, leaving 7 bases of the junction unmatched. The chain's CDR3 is CASSIELTGVGDTQYF. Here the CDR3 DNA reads TGTGCCAGTAGTATAGAATTGACAGGGGTTGGAGATACGCAGTATTTT.

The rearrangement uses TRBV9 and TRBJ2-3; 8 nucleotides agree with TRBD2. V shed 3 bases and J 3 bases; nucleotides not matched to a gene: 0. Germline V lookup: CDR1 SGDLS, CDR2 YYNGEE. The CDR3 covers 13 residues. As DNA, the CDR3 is TGTGCCAGCAGCGGACTAGCGACAGATACGCAGTATTTT. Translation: CASSGLATDTQYF.

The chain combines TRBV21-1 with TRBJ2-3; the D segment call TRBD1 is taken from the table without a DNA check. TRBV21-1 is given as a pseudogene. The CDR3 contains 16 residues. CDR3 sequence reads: CASSYGQGWGTDTQYF. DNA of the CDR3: TGTGCCAGCAGTTACGGACAGGGGTGGGGGACAGATACGCAGTATTTT.

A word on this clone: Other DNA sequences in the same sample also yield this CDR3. The CDR3 region is CASRRDSNYGYTF. In DNA form, the CDR3 reads TGTGCCAGCAGGCGGGACAGTAACTATGGCTACACCTTC. The chain is built from TRBV28 and TRBJ1-2, with 7 nucleotides matching TRBD1. The CDR3 sequence is 13 residues long. J was trimmed by 1 base and V by 6 bases; bases with no gene match: 2. The germline V gene has CDR1 MDHEN and CDR2 SYDVKM.

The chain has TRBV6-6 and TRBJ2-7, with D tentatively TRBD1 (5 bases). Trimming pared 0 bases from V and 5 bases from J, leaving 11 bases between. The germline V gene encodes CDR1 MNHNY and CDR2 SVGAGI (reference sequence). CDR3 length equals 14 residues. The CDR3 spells CASSYSRAGNEQYF. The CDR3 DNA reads TGTGCCAGCAGTTACTCGAGAGCAGGGAACGAGCAGTACTTC.

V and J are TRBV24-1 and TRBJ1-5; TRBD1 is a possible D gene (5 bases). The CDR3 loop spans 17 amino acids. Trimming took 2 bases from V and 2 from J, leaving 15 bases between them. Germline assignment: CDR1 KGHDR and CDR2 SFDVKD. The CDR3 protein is CATSDSKGPLGNQPQHF. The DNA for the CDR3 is TGTGCCACCAGTGATTCGAAGGGGCCGTTGGGCAATCAGCCCCAGCATTTT.

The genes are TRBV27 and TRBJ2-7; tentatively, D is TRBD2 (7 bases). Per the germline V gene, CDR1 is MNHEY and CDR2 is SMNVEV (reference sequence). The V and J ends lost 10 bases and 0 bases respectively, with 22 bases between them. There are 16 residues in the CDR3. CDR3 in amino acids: CAIRGAPGRSSYEQYF. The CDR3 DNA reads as TGTGCCATCCGGGGGGCACCGGGCCGCAGCTCCTACGAGCAGTACTTC.